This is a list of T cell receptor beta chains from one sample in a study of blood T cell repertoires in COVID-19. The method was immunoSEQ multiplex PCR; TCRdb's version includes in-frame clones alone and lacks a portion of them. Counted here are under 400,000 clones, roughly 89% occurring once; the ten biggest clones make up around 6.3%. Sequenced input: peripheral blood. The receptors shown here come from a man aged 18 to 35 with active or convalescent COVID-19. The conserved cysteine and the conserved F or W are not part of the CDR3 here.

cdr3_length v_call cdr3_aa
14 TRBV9 ASSVARTANNQPQH
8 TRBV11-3 ASSLREQY
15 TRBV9 ASSERVGTGEVYEQY
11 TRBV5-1 ASSPYAPYEQY
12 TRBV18 ASSQKQGAQGYT
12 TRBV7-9 ASSPTGGRVGYT
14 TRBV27 ASSMTSGRFTDTQY
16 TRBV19 ASSNPGTSGRAKNIQY
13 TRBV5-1 ASSSGQGRSSPLH
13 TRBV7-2 ASSPRTTIGQPQH
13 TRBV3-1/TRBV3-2 ASSPSVRINSPLH
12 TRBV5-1 ASSPGQGAGELF
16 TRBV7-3 ASSPGLAGGSYQETQY
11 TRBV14 ASSHVATIEAF
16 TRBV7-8 ASSSSPSNHRGPYEQY
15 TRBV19 ASSPGLAGYQELAQY
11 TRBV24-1 ATSDRDTFRYT
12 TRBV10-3 AIRGLAGVNEQF
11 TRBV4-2 ASSPQGETEAF
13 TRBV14 ASSFQGGRTYEQY
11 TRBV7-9 ASSGTGGRGYT
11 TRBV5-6 ASSSTGERTQH
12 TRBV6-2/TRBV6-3 ASSPGYLSYEQY
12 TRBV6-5 ATRDRGQSYEQY
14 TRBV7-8 ASSLDVGQGNQPQH
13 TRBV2 ASSQGREYSYEQY
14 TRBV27 ASSPGLAANTGELF
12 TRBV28 ASADRGRIYEQY
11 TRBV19 ASRGQGAYEQY
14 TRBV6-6 ASSSPGTSGINIQY
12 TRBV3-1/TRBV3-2 ASSQGSGMETQY
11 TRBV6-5 ASLQWNTGELF
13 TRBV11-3 ASSLESGASYEQY
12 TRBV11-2 ASSLGGVLYEQY
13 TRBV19 ASRRQAFGANVLT
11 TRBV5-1 ASSTGGGETQY
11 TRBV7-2 ASTQVASGELF
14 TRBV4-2 ASSQELAGGTDTQY
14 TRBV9 ASSVVSGANTGELF
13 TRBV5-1 ASSLEQGAINEQF
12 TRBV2 ASRLWDTTLEQY
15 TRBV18 ASSPQGFRSYNSPLH
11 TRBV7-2 ASSRDRGTEAF
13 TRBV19 ASSMTGTGYSPLH
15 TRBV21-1 ASSNGRTSGGQETQY
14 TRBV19 ASSGGPPSYNSPLH
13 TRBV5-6 ASSPGQGLNQPQH
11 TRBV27 ASSGRGNYGYT
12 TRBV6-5 ASRQGGLGYEQY
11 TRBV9 ASSVGQNYEQY
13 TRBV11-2 ASSLDSGQGNEQF
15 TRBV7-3 ASSPSLASGDPYEQY
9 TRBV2 ASSVAETQY